This TCR beta chain was sequenced during a study of CXCR3-negative and CXCR3-positive naive CD8 T cells. Overall study findings and caveats: The TRB CDR3s that CXCR3-positive naive cells carried were more hydrophobic than those of CXCR3-negative naive cells.

Worth noting for this clonotype: Its antigen is as yet unknown.

It was by 5' RACE with UMI labels that the TRB cDNA libraries were prepared. TCRdb reprocessed the 5' RACE reads and stores each CDR3 protein as one record, lacking DNA. The sample has approximately 65,000 distinct CDR3 sequences, and its top ten clones hold 0.71%. The length of the CDR3 is 18 residues. In germline, CDR1 is KGHDR, CDR2 SFDVKD. The chain links TRBV24-1 to TRBJ2-3; lacking DNA, the TRBD2 call made by TCRdb goes unchecked. The receptor comes from a human donor in good health. Some clones in this sample may be carry-over from other donors' samples. The sample was naive CXCR3+ CD8+ T cells from blood. The subset is: CD45RO-CCR7+CD27+CD95- naive CD8+ T cells expressing CXCR3 (TNR3+). This CDR3 is CATSGPRLAGAPTDTQYF.